This is a list of T cell receptor beta chains from one sample in a study of Graves' ophthalmopathy and Graves' hyperthyroidism. MiXCR was run by TCRdb on the multiplex PCR reads, yielding one entry per CDR3 protein. In the table there are over a million distinct CDR3 sequences, less than 45% of which are singletons. Sequencing input: peripheral blood or thyroid tissue (not recorded which). The receptors originated from an adult man with Graves' hyperthyroidism. Both conserved end residues are part of each CDR3. Fields, in order: V gene, J gene, D gene, clone size, CDR3 DNA, CDR3 protein. A D gene is named only where the DNA matches it firmly. Some rows mark clone size as missing; the rest say once, few, many or name a class of expanded clone.

v_call: TRBV10-3; j_call: TRBJ1-6; d_call: NA; clone_size: NA; cdr3_nt: TGTGCCAGCAGTGAGAACGGGGAGGGGTCACCCCTCCACTTT; cdr3_aa: CASSENGEGSPLHF
v_call: TRBV24-1; j_call: TRBJ2-5; d_call: TRBD1; clone_size: NA; cdr3_nt: TGTGCCACCAGTGATCGGACAGGGCGTTTTGAGACCCAGTACTTC; cdr3_aa: CATSDRTGRFETQYF
v_call: TRBV10-3; j_call: TRBJ2-7; d_call: TRBD2; clone_size: NA; cdr3_nt: TGTGCCATCAGTTCGGGGGGGCAGCAGTACTTC; cdr3_aa: CAISSGGQQYF
v_call: TRBV28; j_call: TRBJ2-7; d_call: NA; clone_size: few; cdr3_nt: TGTGCCAGCAGTTTAACTGGGGTAAATGGAGCCGAGCAGTACTTC; cdr3_aa: CASSLTGVNGAEQYF
v_call: TRBV28; j_call: TRBJ1-2; d_call: NA; clone_size: NA; cdr3_nt: TGTGCCAGCAGCGTTGAAGAATACTCTGGCTACACCTTC; cdr3_aa: CASSVEEYSGYTF
v_call: TRBV20-1; j_call: TRBJ1-1; d_call: NA; clone_size: NA; cdr3_nt: TGCAGTGAATGGGACACTGAAGCTTTCTTT; cdr3_aa: CSEWDTEAFF
v_call: TRBV12-3/TRBV12-4; j_call: TRBJ2-5; d_call: TRBD2; clone_size: NA; cdr3_nt: TGTGCCAGCAGTTCTAGCGGGGGGGGGCGGACCCAGTACTTC; cdr3_aa: CASSSSGGGRTQYF
v_call: TRBV28; j_call: TRBJ1-2; d_call: NA; clone_size: few; cdr3_nt: TGTGCCAGCAGTGGGCAGGCGCTACTGGGCTATGGCTACACCTTC; cdr3_aa: CASSGQALLGYGYTF
v_call: TRBV20-1; j_call: TRBJ1-2; d_call: NA; clone_size: many; cdr3_nt: TGCAGTGCTAGAGACCGTTTCGCCTATGGCTACACCTTC; cdr3_aa: CSARDRFAYGYTF
v_call: TRBV19; j_call: TRBJ1-5; d_call: NA; clone_size: many; cdr3_nt: TGTGCCAGTAGTCTCACGGGCGGGGGCAGACAGCCCCAGCATTTT; cdr3_aa: CASSLTGGGRQPQHF
v_call: TRBV7-2; j_call: TRBJ1-6; d_call: TRBD1; clone_size: few; cdr3_nt: TGTGCCAGCATTTCGGACAGGGGTTATAATTCACCCCTCCACTTT; cdr3_aa: CASISDRGYNSPLHF